This T cell receptor (beta chain) originates from a study of CD8+ T cells in alopecia areata. Looking at the study overall: Treated patients were given 5 to 10 mg oral tofacitinib twice daily. Dosing spanned 6 to 18 months on tofacitinib, then 6 months off drug.

Collected material from alopecia areata patients comprised lesional scalp punch biopsies and peripheral blood. This clone has a handful of counts. Its antigen is not identified. General study results and limits: Although TCR sharing was seen in mice, sharing across patients was less clear, possibly for HLA-related reasons.

V dropped 5 bases and J dropped 6 bases, with 11 bases sitting between them. CDR3 length equals 13 residues. Germline-derived CDR1 and CDR2 are PRHDT and FYEKMQ (reference sequence). cDNA serving as the sequencing template came from extracted, reverse transcribed RNA. The protocol was immunoSEQ multiplex PCR, while the TCRdb copy is restricted to in-frame clones and leaves out a portion. The table lists 150,000 to 200,000 clones, roughly 70% of them singletons. The chain combines TRBV13 with TRBJ2-1, with a possible D match to TRBD2 (6 bases). The TCR comes from a human donor with alopecia areata. Sequenced material: CD8+ T cells sorted from blood, taken at week 0. CDR3 sequence: CASSPGTGNEQFF. CDR3 nucleotide sequence: TGTGCCAGCAGCCCCGGGACTGGCAATGAGCAGTTCTTC.